The next 8 T cell receptor beta chains were all read from a single sample in a study of a mutant IDH1 vaccine in newly diagnosed glioma. The time point was: week 23, last vaccination. The content of each vaccine dose was 300 ug of mutant IDH1 20-mer peptide, and topical imiquimod accompanied it. Assay used: immunoSEQ multiplex PCR; TCRdb lists only in-frame clones, some missing. This sample has 60,000 or so clones, with approximately 84% found just once. Their cognate antigens are unknown. The sample consisted of PBMCs, taken from a glioma patient whose treatment included an IDH1 peptide vaccine. Source of these receptors: a man in his thirties or forties with glioma.

The J gene is TRBJ2-3, the V gene TRBV11-2, with D uncertain. The germline V and J ends were trimmed by 2 bases and 4 bases, with 10 bases remaining between them. Germline V lookup: CDR1 SGHAT, CDR2 FQNNGV. This CDR3 has 14 amino acids. The CDR3: CASSLIWAPDTQYF. For the CDR3, the DNA is TGTGCCAGCAGCTTAATATGGGCCCCAGATACGCAGTATTTT.

Comment on this clone: Other DNA sequences within the sample encode an identical CDR3. The genes are TRBV2 and TRBJ2-7, with a possible D match to TRBD1 (6 bases). Germline V gene sequence: CDR1 SNHLY, CDR2 FYNNEI. V lost 2 bases and J 0 bases, leaving 8 bases between the germline ends. This CDR3 region has 14 residues. CDR3 region: CASSEQGSSYEQYF. The CDR3, as DNA: TGTGCCAGCAGTGAACAGGGGAGCTCCTACGAGCAGTACTTC.

The chain has TRBV6-6 and TRBJ2-7; TRBD1 matches 9 bases. The ends lost 4 bases at V and 3 bases at J; junction bases unmatched: 7. CDR1 and CDR2 (germline): MNHNY, SVGAGI (reference sequence). The CDR3 runs 15 residues. The CDR3 spells CASSSMTGGNYEQYF. The CDR3 DNA sequence: TGTGCCAGCAGTTCGATGACAGGGGGGAACTACGAGCAGTACTTC.

V is TRBV28 and J is TRBJ2-2; 8 bases are a match to TRBD1. The CDR3 contains 14 residues. The V segment lost 6 bases and the J segment 9 bases; nucleotides outside the gene matches: 9. Germline lookup yields CDR1 MDHEN and CDR2 SYDVKM. Here the CDR3 reads CASSYDRGPRELFF. Here the CDR3 DNA reads TGTGCCAGCAGCTATGACAGGGGACCCCGGGAGCTGTTTTTT.

The CDR3 spells CASTQYHTGELFF. The CDR3 coding sequence is TGTGCCAGCACCCAGTACCACACCGGGGAGCTGTTTTTT. This sequence joins TRBV9 and TRBJ2-2; D gene unclear. The CDR3 runs 13 residues. Trimming took 6 bases from V and 3 from J, leaving 9 bases between them. The germline CDR1 and CDR2 sequences are SGDLS and YYNGEE.

The chain has TRBV5-1 and TRBJ1-2, with 9 bases lining up with TRBD1. This CDR3 comprises 14 residues. Germline values: CDR1 SGHRS, CDR2 YFSETQ. Trimming took 5 bases from V and 4 from J; bases not matched to a gene: 6. The DNA for the CDR3 is TGCGCCAGCAGACCCGGGACAGGGAGCTATGGCTACACCTTC. It translates to CASRPGTGSYGYTF.

The CDR3 bases are TGTGCCAGCACCCGCCTGGGCGAGCAGTACTTC. Its protein is CASTRLGEQYF. The chain uses TRBV7-9 and TRBJ2-7; D uncertain. The V end was cut by 7 bases, the J end by 6 bases, with 10 bases between. The CDR3 contains 11 residues. Germline V gives CDR1 SEHNR, CDR2 FQNEAQ (reference sequence).

The J gene is TRBJ2-2, the V gene TRBV5-1, with D perhaps matching TRBD1 (5 bases). CDR3 length: 15 amino acids. The germline gives CDR1 SGHRS, CDR2 YFSETQ. V was shortened by 0 bases and J by 2 bases, with 8 bases between the two germline ends. The CDR3 here is CASSLETANTGELFF. CDR3 coding DNA: TGCGCCAGCAGCTTGGAGACAGCCAACACCGGGGAGCTGTTTTTT.